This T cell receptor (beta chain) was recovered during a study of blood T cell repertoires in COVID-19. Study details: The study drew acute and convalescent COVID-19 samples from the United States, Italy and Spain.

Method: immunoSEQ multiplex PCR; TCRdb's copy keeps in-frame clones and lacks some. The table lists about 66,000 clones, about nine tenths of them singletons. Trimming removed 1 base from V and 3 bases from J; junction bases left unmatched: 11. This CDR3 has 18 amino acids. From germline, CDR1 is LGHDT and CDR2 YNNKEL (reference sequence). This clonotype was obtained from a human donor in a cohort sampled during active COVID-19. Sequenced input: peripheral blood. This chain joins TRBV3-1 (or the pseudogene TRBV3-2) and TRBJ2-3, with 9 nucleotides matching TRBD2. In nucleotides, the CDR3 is TGTGCCAGCAGCCAAGCCTTAGCGGGGGCCGTGAGGACAGATACGCAGTATTTT. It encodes CASSQALAGAVRTDTQYF.